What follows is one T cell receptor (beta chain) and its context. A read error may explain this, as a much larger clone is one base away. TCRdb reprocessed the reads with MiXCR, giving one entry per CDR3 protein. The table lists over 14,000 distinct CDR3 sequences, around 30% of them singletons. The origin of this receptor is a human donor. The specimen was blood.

The CDR3 spells CARSHQLYYEQYF. CDR3 nucleotide sequence: TGTGCCAGGAGCCACCAGCTATACTACGAGCAGTACTTC. The chain carries TRBV14 and TRBJ2-7; D unresolved. The CDR3 covers 13 residues. Germline loops: CDR1 SGHDN, CDR2 FVKESK.